This is a list of T cell receptor beta chains from one sample in a study of lymphopenia after photon versus proton radiotherapy. The protocol was immunoSEQ multiplex PCR, while the TCRdb copy is restricted to in-frame clones and leaves out a portion. Of 70,000 or so clones in the sample, roughly 92% were seen once. The sequences come from peripheral blood, collected from a patient treated with photon-based radiotherapy. Every receptor here comes from a woman aged 35 to 49 with cholangiocarcinoma. Both conserved end residues are part of each CDR3. D genes are given only for firm matches. Part of the rows lack a size; the others show once, few, many or a class for expanded clones.

V gene: TRBV30; J gene: TRBJ2-3; D gene: TRBD2; clone size: .; CDR3 DNA: TGTGCCTGGACATTAGGGCTAGCGGGAGCAGATACGCAGTATTTT; CDR3 protein: CAWTLGLAGADTQYF
V gene: TRBV27; J gene: TRBJ2-2; D gene: TRBD2; clone size: .; CDR3 DNA: TGTGCCAGCAGTTTTTTCGGGACTAGCGGGATTGCCGGGGAGCTGTTTTTT; CDR3 protein: CASSFFGTSGIAGELFF
V gene: TRBV30; J gene: TRBJ2-6; D gene: TRBD1; clone size: .; CDR3 DNA: TGTGCCTGGAGTGTAGGGACAGGGATGAGTGGGGCCAACGTCCTGACTTTC; CDR3 protein: CAWSVGTGMSGANVLTF
V gene: TRBV5-1; J gene: TRBJ2-1; D gene: .; clone size: .; CDR3 DNA: TGCGCCAGCAGCTTGGTTGGAGACTACAGATACAATGAGCAGTTCTTC; CDR3 protein: CASSLVGDYRYNEQFF
V gene: TRBV30; J gene: TRBJ1-1; D gene: .; clone size: medium-sized; CDR3 DNA: TGTGCCTGGAGCACCTGGGATTCCGGTGAAGCTTTCTTT; CDR3 protein: CAWSTWDSGEAFF
V gene: TRBV28; J gene: TRBJ1-1; D gene: .; clone size: .; CDR3 DNA: TGTGCCAGCAGTTTATGGAGGGGGTACACTGAAGCTTTCTTT; CDR3 protein: CASSLWRGYTEAFF
V gene: TRBV5-1; J gene: TRBJ1-1; D gene: .; clone size: once; CDR3 DNA: TGCGCCAGCAGCTTACTGACTCCGAACACTGAAGCTTTCTTT; CDR3 protein: CASSLLTPNTEAFF
V gene: TRBV4-3; J gene: TRBJ1-1; D gene: TRBD1; clone size: .; CDR3 DNA: TGCGCCAGCAGCCAAGTGAAGGGGGCGCATACTGAAGCTTTCTTT; CDR3 protein: CASSQVKGAHTEAFF
V gene: TRBV7-6; J gene: TRBJ2-7; D gene: .; clone size: .; CDR3 DNA: TGTGCCAGCAGCTTGGGGCGGGACAGAGAGTACGAGCAGTACTTC; CDR3 protein: CASSLGRDREYEQYF
V gene: TRBV4-2; J gene: TRBJ2-7; D gene: TRBD1; clone size: .; CDR3 DNA: TGTGCCAGCAGCCTTACACCGGGACAGGGACCCTACGAGCAGTACTTC; CDR3 protein: CASSLTPGQGPYEQYF
V gene: TRBV4-3; J gene: TRBJ2-3; D gene: .; clone size: .; CDR3 DNA: TGCGCCAGCAGCCTCGGCGGCAGTGCGACAGATACGCAGTATTTT; CDR3 protein: CASSLGGSATDTQYF
V gene: TRBV7-9; J gene: TRBJ1-2; D gene: .; clone size: .; CDR3 DNA: TGTGCCAGCAGATCGACAGATACCCTCTATGGCTACACCTTC; CDR3 protein: CASRSTDTLYGYTF
V gene: TRBV18; J gene: TRBJ2-1; D gene: TRBD1; clone size: .; CDR3 DNA: TGTGCCAGTCAGGGACAGGGCTACAATGAGCAGTTCTTC; CDR3 protein: CASQGQGYNEQFF
V gene: TRBV7-2; J gene: TRBJ1-1; D gene: .; clone size: .; CDR3 DNA: TGTGCCAGCAGTCTAACCCTTTCGGGGGGCACTGAAGCTTTCTTT; CDR3 protein: CASSLTLSGGTEAFF
V gene: TRBV7-2; J gene: TRBJ2-7; D gene: TRBD1; clone size: once; CDR3 DNA: TGTGCCAGCAGCCGGGACAGGGTAGGTTACGAGCAGTACTTC; CDR3 protein: CASSRDRVGYEQYF
V gene: TRBV20-1; J gene: TRBJ1-1; D gene: .; clone size: .; CDR3 DNA: TGCAGTGCATTGGGGGGGACTGAAGCTTTCTTT; CDR3 protein: CSALGGTEAFF
V gene: TRBV25-1; J gene: TRBJ2-7; D gene: .; clone size: .; CDR3 DNA: TGTGCCAGCAGTCCTTCCTACGAGCAGTACTTC; CDR3 protein: CASSPSYEQYF
V gene: TRBV4-2; J gene: TRBJ2-7; D gene: TRBD1; clone size: .; CDR3 DNA: TGTGCCAGCAGCCCTCGGGGACAGGGGGCGAGAGAGCAGTACTTC; CDR3 protein: CASSPRGQGAREQYF
V gene: TRBV6-1; J gene: TRBJ1-6; D gene: .; clone size: few; CDR3 DNA: TGTGCCAGCAGTGAAATGGGGCAGGTGAATTCACCCCTCCACTTT; CDR3 protein: CASSEMGQVNSPLHF
V gene: TRBV6-5; J gene: TRBJ2-7; D gene: .; clone size: .; CDR3 DNA: TGTGCCGACCGTGGCCCGGGACGTCGCTACGAGCAGTACTTC; CDR3 protein: CADRGPGRRYEQYF
V gene: TRBV9; J gene: TRBJ1-2; D gene: .; clone size: once; CDR3 DNA: TGTGCCAGCAGTTTCACTGGGGGGCTTAACTATGGCTACACCTTC; CDR3 protein: CASSFTGGLNYGYTF
V gene: TRBV7-9; J gene: TRBJ1-1; D gene: TRBD1; clone size: once; CDR3 DNA: TGTGCCAGCAGCCTCCGGACAGGGGGATTTGCAGAAGCTTTCTTT; CDR3 protein: CASSLRTGGFAEAFF
V gene: TRBV19; J gene: TRBJ1-5; D gene: .; clone size: few; CDR3 DNA: TGTGCCAGTAGCGGCGATGCCATTAGCAATCAGCCCCAGCATTTT; CDR3 protein: CASSGDAISNQPQHF
V gene: TRBV4-2; J gene: TRBJ2-2; D gene: .; clone size: .; CDR3 DNA: TGTGCCAGCAGCAGCCAGGGGATCTCCACCGGGGAGCTGTTTTTT; CDR3 protein: CASSSQGISTGELFF
V gene: TRBV20-1; J gene: TRBJ2-3; D gene: .; clone size: once; CDR3 DNA: TGCAGTGCGGGTAAAGCCGATACGCAGTATTTT; CDR3 protein: CSAGKADTQYF
V gene: TRBV6-1; J gene: TRBJ1-1; D gene: .; clone size: .; CDR3 DNA: TGTGCCAGCAGACTCAGCACTGAAGCTTTCTTT; CDR3 protein: CASRLSTEAFF
V gene: TRBV5-6; J gene: TRBJ2-7; D gene: TRBD2; clone size: .; CDR3 DNA: TGTGCCAGCAGCTTGGGAGCGGGAGTTCAGGAGCAGTACTTC; CDR3 protein: CASSLGAGVQEQYF
V gene: TRBV11-3; J gene: TRBJ2-5; D gene: .; clone size: once; CDR3 DNA: TGTGCCAGTAGCTTAGGTGGCAGGGAAGAGACCCAGTACTTC; CDR3 protein: CASSLGGREETQYF
V gene: TRBV2; J gene: TRBJ1-3; D gene: .; clone size: .; CDR3 DNA: TGTGCCAGCACTAGCTCGACCTCAGGAAACACCATATATTTT; CDR3 protein: CASTSSTSGNTIYF
V gene: TRBV13; J gene: TRBJ1-2; D gene: .; clone size: once; CDR3 DNA: TGTGCCAGCAGCATCCGCGGTCAGGTTGTCCACGGCTACACCTTC; CDR3 protein: CASSIRGQVVHGYTF
V gene: TRBV30; J gene: TRBJ2-7; D gene: .; clone size: .; CDR3 DNA: TGTGCCTGGAGTCAGGGAGGCCACGAGCAGTACTTC; CDR3 protein: CAWSQGGHEQYF
V gene: TRBV5-1; J gene: TRBJ1-2; D gene: TRBD1; clone size: .; CDR3 DNA: TGCGCCAGCAGCTTGGCCGGGACAGCCTATGGCTACACCTTC; CDR3 protein: CASSLAGTAYGYTF
V gene: TRBV14; J gene: TRBJ1-2; D gene: .; clone size: .; CDR3 DNA: TGTGCCAGCAGGCGCCGGGACACCCATGGCTACACCTTC; CDR3 protein: CASRRRDTHGYTF
V gene: TRBV7-2; J gene: TRBJ2-2; D gene: TRBD1; clone size: .; CDR3 DNA: TGTGCCAGCAGCTTAGGCCGGCAGGGGGTCGGGGAGCTGTTTTTT; CDR3 protein: CASSLGRQGVGELFF
V gene: TRBV21-1; J gene: TRBJ2-3; D gene: .; clone size: .; CDR3 DNA: TGTGCCAGCTTCGTGGGGCCCTCATTGGATACGCAGTATTTT; CDR3 protein: CASFVGPSLDTQYF
V gene: TRBV19; J gene: TRBJ2-2; D gene: TRBD1; clone size: .; CDR3 DNA: TGTGCCAGTAGTATAGGGGCGACAGGGCTGGGCACCGGGGAGCTGTTTTTT; CDR3 protein: CASSIGATGLGTGELFF
V gene: TRBV5-6; J gene: TRBJ2-5; D gene: TRBD1; clone size: once; CDR3 DNA: TGTGCCAGCAGCTCCGCCAGAGCCCCCGGGACAGGGATCCGGGAGACCCAGTACTTC; CDR3 protein: CASSSARAPGTGIRETQYF
V gene: TRBV14; J gene: TRBJ2-3; D gene: .; clone size: .; CDR3 DNA: TGTGCCAGCAGCCAAGGAAGCACCTCTAGCACAGATACGCAGTATTTT; CDR3 protein: CASSQGSTSSTDTQYF
V gene: TRBV28; J gene: TRBJ1-1; D gene: .; clone size: .; CDR3 DNA: TGTGCCAGTACCACCTGGGGGGGGGCGCGAACTGAAGCTTTCTTT; CDR3 protein: CASTTWGGARTEAFF
V gene: TRBV2; J gene: TRBJ2-1; D gene: .; clone size: .; CDR3 DNA: TGTGCCAGCAATTCAGGGGCGGCCTACAATGAGCAGTTCTTC; CDR3 protein: CASNSGAAYNEQFF
V gene: TRBV11-2; J gene: TRBJ2-1; D gene: .; clone size: .; CDR3 DNA: TGTGCCAGCAGCTTAGGTTTGGGACATACTTACAATGAGCAGTTCTTC; CDR3 protein: CASSLGLGHTYNEQFF
V gene: TRBV6-6; J gene: TRBJ2-7; D gene: .; clone size: .; CDR3 DNA: TGTGCCAGCAGATCCCCGACTGCGTCGACCTACGAGCAGTACTTC; CDR3 protein: CASRSPTASTYEQYF
V gene: TRBV6-5; J gene: TRBJ2-2; D gene: TRBD1; clone size: .; CDR3 DNA: TGTGCCAGCAGTCCACGACAGGGGGCGTCCGGGGAGCTGTTTTTT; CDR3 protein: CASSPRQGASGELFF
V gene: TRBV16; J gene: TRBJ2-7; D gene: .; clone size: once; CDR3 DNA: TGTGCCAGCAGCCCCTCAAGGCTACACAACTCCTACGAGCAGTACTTC; CDR3 protein: CASSPSRLHNSYEQYF
V gene: TRBV6-5; J gene: TRBJ2-1; D gene: TRBD1; clone size: .; CDR3 DNA: TGTGCCAGCAGCGACAGGGGCGGACTCAATGAGCAGTTCTTC; CDR3 protein: CASSDRGGLNEQFF
V gene: TRBV28; J gene: TRBJ1-5; D gene: .; clone size: .; CDR3 DNA: TGTGCCAGCAGTTTTGCAAGGGGCGATCAGCCCCAGCATTTT; CDR3 protein: CASSFARGDQPQHF
V gene: TRBV6-1; J gene: TRBJ1-2; D gene: .; clone size: .; CDR3 DNA: TGTGCCACCCGGGAGTCCAAAGTCTATGGCTACACCTTC; CDR3 protein: CATRESKVYGYTF
V gene: TRBV5-6; J gene: TRBJ2-2; D gene: .; clone size: .; CDR3 DNA: TGTGCCAGCAGCTTGAGACGGGCCACCGGGGAGCTGTTTTTT; CDR3 protein: CASSLRRATGELFF
V gene: TRBV6-5; J gene: TRBJ2-5; D gene: .; clone size: .; CDR3 DNA: TGTGCCAGCAGTTACTCGATGGGCCAAGAGACCCAGTACTTC; CDR3 protein: CASSYSMGQETQYF
V gene: TRBV19; J gene: TRBJ2-3; D gene: TRBD2; clone size: .; CDR3 DNA: TGTGCCACGAGTAGTGGAGTGGGAGCGGGAGGGCTGGGCAGCACAGATACGCAGTATTTT; CDR3 protein: CATSSGVGAGGLGSTDTQYF
V gene: TRBV9; J gene: TRBJ2-5; D gene: .; clone size: .; CDR3 DNA: TGTGCCAGCAGCGAAATACAAGGTTTGGAAGAGACCCAGTACTTC; CDR3 protein: CASSEIQGLEETQYF
V gene: TRBV13; J gene: TRBJ1-3; D gene: .; clone size: .; CDR3 DNA: TGTGCCAGCAGCTTAAACAGAGACTCTGGAAACACCATATATTTT; CDR3 protein: CASSLNRDSGNTIYF
V gene: TRBV5-1; J gene: TRBJ2-5; D gene: TRBD2; clone size: .; CDR3 DNA: TGCGCCAGCAGCTTGTCTTTTAGGCGGGAGTTTCAAGAGACCCAGTACTTC; CDR3 protein: CASSLSFRREFQETQYF
V gene: TRBV19; J gene: TRBJ2-7; D gene: .; clone size: .; CDR3 DNA: TGTGCCAGTAGGGATCGGAGGGGGGCCCACGAGCAGTACTTC; CDR3 protein: CASRDRRGAHEQYF
V gene: TRBV7-9; J gene: TRBJ2-7; D gene: .; clone size: .; CDR3 DNA: TGTGCCAGCAGCTTCGCGACAGGTACCTCCTACGAGCAGTACTTC; CDR3 protein: CASSFATGTSYEQYF
V gene: TRBV30; J gene: TRBJ2-3; D gene: .; clone size: .; CDR3 DNA: TGTGCCTGGAGTGTAGGAGATACGCAGTATTTT; CDR3 protein: CAWSVGDTQYF
V gene: TRBV28; J gene: TRBJ1-1; D gene: .; clone size: once; CDR3 DNA: TGTGCCAGCATTAGGACGGGGTTCGGCAACACTGAAGCTTTCTTT; CDR3 protein: CASIRTGFGNTEAFF
V gene: TRBV28; J gene: TRBJ1-1; D gene: .; clone size: .; CDR3 DNA: TGTGCCAGTAAACTGAGTGGGGGAAATGGGCCTGAAGCTTTCTTT; CDR3 protein: CASKLSGGNGPEAFF
V gene: TRBV28; J gene: TRBJ2-3; D gene: TRBD2; clone size: .; CDR3 DNA: TGTGCCAGCAGTTTTATTAGCGGGTCCACAGATACGCAGTATTTT; CDR3 protein: CASSFISGSTDTQYF